This TCR beta chain was sequenced during a study of CD8 T cells in Susac syndrome. Study conclusions and caveats: The study acknowledged a relatively small number of individuals in its TCR sequencing and HLA analysis.

With 4 bases clipped from V and 2 bases from J, the junction kept 5 bases outside the gene matches. This CDR3 is built from 14 residues. Per the germline V gene, CDR1 is LGHNA and CDR2 is YSLEER. The RNA input was roughly 0.45 to 1 ug, and it was reverse transcribed with random hexamers. An immunoSEQ multiplex PCR generated amplified TCR beta CDR3 products spanning 54 Vbeta and 13 Jbeta. TCRdb recomputed calls from the immunoSEQ multiplex PCR reads with MiXCR, one row per CDR3 protein. The sample contains roughly 160,000 distinct CDR3 sequences, just under 95% of which appear only once. Regarding this clonotype: Its antigen is currently unknown.

CD8+ and CD4+ blood T cells underwent TCR beta sequencing. Both CD4+ and CD8+ T cells were negatively isolated, and TEMRA cells underwent FACS enrichment. The TCR originated in a human donor in good health. The sequenced sample was CD4+ T cells from PBMCs. The rearrangement uses TRBV4-3 and TRBJ2-7; 7 bases fit TRBD2. CDR3 loop: CASSRATSAYEQYF. The CDR3 nucleotides are TGCGCCAGCAGCCGCGCTACTAGCGCCTACGAGCAGTACTTC.